One and the same sample provided the 9 T cell receptor beta chains below, sequenced in a study of T-cell memory formation after mild COVID-19. TCRdb fed the 5' RACE reads into MiXCR, producing one record per CDR3 protein. The sample contains about 500,000 distinct CDR3 sequences, roughly 22% of which appear only once. The source material was PBMCs or a T cell subset sorted from them (not recorded which). These receptors were obtained from an adult woman who had mild COVID-19 (a few samples of this study predate the infection). Cell type and time point are not known.

The J gene is TRBJ1-2, the V gene TRBV12-3 or TRBV12-4; 9 nucleotides line up with TRBD1. J gave up 5 bases and V 5 bases, and 12 bases lay outside the gene matches. The CDR3 totals 16 residues. CDR3 nucleotide sequence: TGTGCCAGCAGTCCCTCCGGGACAGGGTTCCGATATGGCTACACCTTC. It specifies CASSPSGTGFRYGYTF.

The rearrangement links TRBV3-1 to TRBJ2-7, with D hard to call. Looked up from germline, CDR1 is LGHDT and CDR2 is YNNKEL (reference sequence). The V gene lost 4 bases and the J gene lost 6 bases, with 16 bases spanning the gap. The CDR3 length is 14 residues. The CDR3 reads CASSPQGFKAEQYF. The CDR3 nucleotides read TGTGCCAGCAGCCCGCAAGGATTTAAGGCCGAGCAGTACTTC.

The table lists this clonotype with a few counts. The chain employs TRBV5-6 and TRBJ1-2, with 9 bases identical to TRBD1. Germline V gene data show CDR1 as SGHDT and CDR2 as YYEEEE. The junction had 5 bases not matched to a gene; V was cut back by 2 bases and J by 6 bases. CDR3 length: 14 amino acids. CDR3: CASSLGQGHHGYTF. CDR3 bases: TGTGCCAGCAGCTTAGGACAGGGGCACCATGGCTACACCTTC.

This chain connects TRBV7-9 to TRBJ1-2; D may be TRBD1 (5 bases). Germline CDR1 is SEHNR and CDR2 is FQNEAQ (reference sequence). There are 13 residues in the CDR3. Trimming left V 4 bases short and J 2 bases short, with 8 bases between. CDR3 DNA: TGTGCCAGCAGCTGGAGACAGAACTATGGCTACACCTTC. Translation: CASSWRQNYGYTF. The variable domain in full, completed from reference TRBV7-9 and TRBJ1-2, reads DTGVSQNPRHKITKRGQNVTFRCDPISEHNRLYWYRQTLGQGPEFLTYFQNEAQLEKSRLLSDRFSAERPKGSFSTLEIQRTEQGDSAMYLCASSWRQNYGYTFGSGTRLTVV.

The chain links TRBV7-9 to TRBJ2-7; D is unresolved. Looked up from germline, CDR1 is SEHNR and CDR2 is FQNEAQ (reference sequence). Trimming cost V 5 bases and J 3 bases, with 8 bases left between them. The CDR3 length is 12 residues. CDR3 amino acids: CASSTDNYEQYF. CDR3 DNA: TGTGCCAGCAGCACCGACAACTACGAGCAGTACTTC.

This clonotype was detected a few times. V and J are TRBV5-1 and TRBJ2-7; 7 nucleotides align to TRBD1. Looked up from germline, CDR1 is SGHRS and CDR2 is YFSETQ. The CDR3 length is 13 residues. Trimming at V came to 1 base and at J to 6 bases, leaving 4 bases not matched to a gene. Here the CDR3 DNA reads TGCGCCAGCAGCTTGCGGAAGGGGGCCGAGCAGTACTTC. Amino acids: CASSLRKGAEQYF.

The V call is TRBV12-3 or TRBV12-4, the J call TRBJ2-6; 7 nucleotides agree with TRBD1. V was clipped by 6 bases and J by 2 bases; unmatched bases: 13. This CDR3 contains 18 residues. The DNA for the CDR3 is TGTGCCAGCAGCCAAGGGGGCGGGCAGCGTCCTGGGGCCAACGTCCTGACTTTC. This sequence encodes CASSQGGGQRPGANVLTF.

This chain uses TRBV6-2 or TRBV6-3 with TRBJ2-1, with D unresolved. Germline V gene sequence: CDR1 MNHEY, CDR2 SVGEGT. The CDR3 spans 14 residues. Between the trimmed V and J ends, which lost 6 bases and 6 bases, there was a span of 15 bases. In DNA form, the CDR3 reads TGTGCCAGCAGAACTCTGCGCGGCTTCAATGAGCAGTTCTTC. It specifies CASRTLRGFNEQFF.

This clonotype was seen a few times. The genes are TRBV20-1 and TRBJ2-7; no definite D call. Per the germline V gene, CDR1 is DFQATT and CDR2 is SNEGSKA (reference sequence). The CDR3 sequence is 12 residues long. The V end was cut by 1 base, the J end by 2 bases, with 6 bases between. DNA for the CDR3: TGCAGTGCTAGAGCTGCCGCCTACGAGCAGTACTTC. The encoded protein is CSARAAAYEQYF.